The entry below describes one TCR beta chain. These data belong to a study of blood T cell repertoires in COVID-19. Trimming stripped 3 bases from V and 2 bases from J, with 11 bases between. Germline CDR1 reads SGDLS; CDR2 reads YYNGEE. CDR3 length equals 14 residues. Here immunoSEQ multiplex PCR was the method, and the copy in TCRdb shows in-frame clones only, minus some. The sample comprises approximately 300,000 clones, approximately 89% of which are singletons, and roughly 2.6% rests with the top ten. This chain connects TRBV9 to TRBJ1-2; maybe TRBD1 (5 bases). The sequence was collected from a woman aged 18-35 years who had recovered from COVID-19. The specimen sequenced was PBMCs or T cells enriched from blood (not recorded which). The CDR3 loop is CASSEGIRNYGYTF. The CDR3 nucleotides are TGTGCCAGCAGCGAGGGGATAAGGAACTATGGCTACACCTTC. The full variable domain, in which reference TRBV9 and TRBJ1-2 provide the parts outside the CDR3, is DSGVTQTPKHLITATGQRVTLRCSPRSGDLSVYWYQQSLDQGLQFLIQYYNGEERAKGNILERFSAQQFPDLHSELNLSSLELGDSALYFCASSEGIRNYGYTFGSGTRLTVV.